This paragraph covers one T cell receptor beta chain sequence. The sample originates from a study of blood T cell repertoires in COVID-19. Study-wide context: Both acute and convalescent COVID-19 samples were obtained from the United States, Italy and Spain. Sample material is recorded as cDNA or gDNA derived from T cells, B-cell-depleted T cells, or PBMCs.

Profiled with immunoSEQ multiplex PCR; TCRdb holds only in-frame clones, not every one. The sample consists of approximately 210,000 clones, roughly four fifths of them appearing once. Germline V lookup: CDR1 KGHDR, CDR2 SFDVKD. V lost 5 bases, J lost 4 bases, and 17 bases lay in between. This CDR3 is 17 amino acids long. The rearrangement joins TRBV24-1 to TRBJ2-6; possibly TRBD2 for D (5 bases). The sequenced sample consisted of peripheral blood. The TCR was taken from a woman between 70 and 85 years old with active or convalescent COVID-19. The CDR3 here is CATSARTYSSGANVLTF. The CDR3 DNA is TGTGCCACCAGTGCCAGGACTTACAGCTCCGGGGCCAACGTCCTGACTTTC.